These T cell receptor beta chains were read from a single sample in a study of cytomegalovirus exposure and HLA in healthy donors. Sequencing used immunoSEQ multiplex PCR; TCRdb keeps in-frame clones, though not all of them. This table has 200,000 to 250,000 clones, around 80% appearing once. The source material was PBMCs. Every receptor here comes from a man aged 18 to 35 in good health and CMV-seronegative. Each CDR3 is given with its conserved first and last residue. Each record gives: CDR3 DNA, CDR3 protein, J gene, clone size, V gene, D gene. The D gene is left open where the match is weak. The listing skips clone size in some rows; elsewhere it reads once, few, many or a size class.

DNA: TGTGCCAGCAGTGAGGGGGGTTCGGAGTGGGGTTTC
CDR3: CASSEGGSEWGF
J: TRBJ2-7
size: .
V: TRBV6-1
D: .

DNA: TGTGCCAGCAGCCCGGGAAGCGGCAACTCCTACAATGAGCAGTTCTTC
CDR3: CASSPGSGNSYNEQFF
J: TRBJ2-1
size: .
V: TRBV9
D: .

DNA: TGTGCCAGCAGCGTGACTAGCGGGAGGTACAATGAGCAGTTCTTC
CDR3: CASSVTSGRYNEQFF
J: TRBJ2-1
size: .
V: TRBV11-2
D: TRBD2

DNA: TGCACCAGCAGCCAACCGGACAGGGAGGCGGACGAGCAGTACTTC
CDR3: CTSSQPDREADEQYF
J: TRBJ2-7
size: .
V: TRBV1
D: .

DNA: TGTGCCAGCAGTTTCGCAACTAATGAAAAACTGTTTTTT
CDR3: CASSFATNEKLFF
J: TRBJ1-4
size: once
V: TRBV27
D: .

DNA: TGTGCCAGCAGCTTAATCGCAGAGGGACACACAGATACGCAGTATTTT
CDR3: CASSLIAEGHTDTQYF
J: TRBJ2-3
size: .
V: TRBV7-6
D: .

DNA: TGCGCCAGCAGCCGAGCGGGAGGGGGGGCAGAGACCCAGTACTTC
CDR3: CASSRAGGGAETQYF
J: TRBJ2-5
size: .
V: TRBV4-1
D: TRBD2

DNA: TGTGCCAGCATTCCCGGGACTAGCGATTACAATGAGCAGTTCTTC
CDR3: CASIPGTSDYNEQFF
J: TRBJ2-1
size: .
V: TRBV6-5
D: TRBD2

DNA: TGTGTCAGCAGAAACTCAGGGGATTTTTATGGCTACACCTTC
CDR3: CVSRNSGDFYGYTF
J: TRBJ1-2
size: once
V: TRBV13
D: .

DNA: TGTGCCTGGAGTGTCCCCGGACAGGGACTCTACGAGCAGTACTTC
CDR3: CAWSVPGQGLYEQYF
J: TRBJ2-7
size: .
V: TRBV30
D: TRBD1

DNA: TGTGCCTGGAAAGAGAGTGCGCGCCTCTATGGCTACACCTTC
CDR3: CAWKESARLYGYTF
J: TRBJ1-2
size: .
V: TRBV30
D: .

DNA: TGTGCCAGCTCACCTGGGCAGGAAGAGACCCAGTACTTC
CDR3: CASSPGQEETQYF
J: TRBJ2-5
size: .
V: TRBV18
D: .

DNA: TGCAGCGCAGGACAGCACACCCGGGGCACTGAAGCTTTCTTT
CDR3: CSAGQHTRGTEAFF
J: TRBJ1-1
size: .
V: TRBV29-1
D: .

DNA: TGTGCCAGCAGCTTTGCGGGAGCTAACTATGGCTACACCTTC
CDR3: CASSFAGANYGYTF
J: TRBJ1-2
size: .
V: TRBV11-2
D: .

DNA: TGTGCCAGCAGCCGAGGGATCAACACCGGGGAGCTGTTTTTT
CDR3: CASSRGINTGELFF
J: TRBJ2-2
size: .
V: TRBV7-3
D: .

DNA: TGTGCCAGCAGCGTAATGGAGGTCCCCTACAATGAGCAGTTCTTC
CDR3: CASSVMEVPYNEQFF
J: TRBJ2-1
size: .
V: TRBV9
D: .

DNA: TGTGCCAGCACCAAAGACAGGGCGAGCACTGAAGCTTTCTTT
CDR3: CASTKDRASTEAFF
J: TRBJ1-1
size: once
V: TRBV2
D: TRBD1

DNA: TGTGCCAGCAGCTTAGTTGGAGGTCATCAGCCCCAGCATTTT
CDR3: CASSLVGGHQPQHF
J: TRBJ1-5
size: .
V: TRBV7-8
D: .

DNA: TGTGCCAGCAGCGTAGGCGTTAACTACGAGCAGTACTTC
CDR3: CASSVGVNYEQYF
J: TRBJ2-7
size: once
V: TRBV9
D: .

DNA: TGCGCCAGCAGCCAAGCGACCAGGGTCGATGGCTACACCTTC
CDR3: CASSQATRVDGYTF
J: TRBJ1-2
size: few
V: TRBV4-1
D: .

DNA: TGCGCCAGCAGCCCGGGGACTGTTACCTACGAGCAGTACTTC
CDR3: CASSPGTVTYEQYF
J: TRBJ2-7
size: .
V: TRBV5-1
D: .

DNA: TGTGCCAGTAGTATAGGGGTCTGGGCGGGGAGCTCCTACAATGAGCAGTTCTTC
CDR3: CASSIGVWAGSSYNEQFF
J: TRBJ2-1
size: .
V: TRBV19
D: .

DNA: TGCGCCAGCAGCCAAGACGGACTAGCGGGAGGGCTTTTCTACGAGCAGTACTTC
CDR3: CASSQDGLAGGLFYEQYF
J: TRBJ2-7
size: .
V: TRBV4-1
D: TRBD2

DNA: TGTGCCAGCAGCCAACCGGGACTAGCGGGAGTAGAATCTAGGGAGACCCAGTACTTC
CDR3: CASSQPGLAGVESRETQYF
J: TRBJ2-5
size: .
V: TRBV2
D: TRBD2

DNA: TGTGCCAGCAGTTTAGCAGGACAGAGAGCTAACTATGGCTACACCTTC
CDR3: CASSLAGQRANYGYTF
J: TRBJ1-2
size: .
V: TRBV27
D: .

DNA: TGCAGCGTTGAATTCGGGGGGCAATCGGTCACTGAAGCTTTCTTT
CDR3: CSVEFGGQSVTEAFF
J: TRBJ1-1
size: .
V: TRBV29-1
D: .

DNA: TGTGCCAGCAGTGACCTTACAGGGTCCCCGAGGGACGAGCAGTACTTC
CDR3: CASSDLTGSPRDEQYF
J: TRBJ2-7
size: .
V: TRBV25-1
D: .

DNA: TGTGCCACCAGCAGAGGGGGCAGAGGTACAGATACGCAGTATTTT
CDR3: CATSRGGRGTDTQYF
J: TRBJ2-3
size: .
V: TRBV15
D: .

DNA: TGTGCCAGTAGTAAATACCCGGGACAGGCGGTCTACGAGCAGTACTTC
CDR3: CASSKYPGQAVYEQYF
J: TRBJ2-7
size: .
V: TRBV19
D: TRBD1

DNA: TGTGCCAGCCGACAGGGGGCTATGAATGAGCAGTTCTTC
CDR3: CASRQGAMNEQFF
J: TRBJ2-1
size: .
V: TRBV2
D: TRBD1

DNA: TGTGCCTGGAGTGGGGGGGTCAACGGCTACACCTTC
CDR3: CAWSGGVNGYTF
J: TRBJ1-2
size: .
V: TRBV30
D: .

DNA: TGTGCCAGCAGCAAAACCGGGACAGAGCTTTATGGCTACACCTTC
CDR3: CASSKTGTELYGYTF
J: TRBJ1-2
size: .
V: TRBV5-8
D: TRBD1

DNA: TGTGCCATCAGTGACACAAGAACAGGGGCCGGGGAGCTGTTTTTT
CDR3: CAISDTRTGAGELFF
J: TRBJ2-2
size: .
V: TRBV10-3
D: TRBD1

DNA: TGTGCCAGTAGTACGAGGACAGGGCTCGAGCAGTACTTC
CDR3: CASSTRTGLEQYF
J: TRBJ2-7
size: .
V: TRBV19
D: TRBD1

DNA: TGTGCCAGCAGTTATAGGGGGTACGAGCAGTACTTC
CDR3: CASSYRGYEQYF
J: TRBJ2-7
size: .
V: TRBV6-5
D: .

DNA: TGTGCCAGCAGCGTTAGCGGGAGCCAAGAGACCCAGTACTTC
CDR3: CASSVSGSQETQYF
J: TRBJ2-5
size: .
V: TRBV9
D: TRBD2

DNA: TGTGCCAGCAGCTCGCGGGAGGCCGGGGCCAACGTCCTGACTTTC
CDR3: CASSSREAGANVLTF
J: TRBJ2-6
size: .
V: TRBV7-3
D: TRBD2

DNA: TGTGCCAGCAGTTCGACAGGGAACTATGGCTACACCTTC
CDR3: CASSSTGNYGYTF
J: TRBJ1-2
size: .
V: TRBV27
D: TRBD1

DNA: TGTGCCAGCTCACCACAGGGGGCCTCCTACGAGCAGTACTTC
CDR3: CASSPQGASYEQYF
J: TRBJ2-7
size: .
V: TRBV18
D: TRBD1

DNA: TGTGCCAGCAGCCAAGATTCCGGGAGTTCCTACGAGCAGTACTTC
CDR3: CASSQDSGSSYEQYF
J: TRBJ2-7
size: few
V: TRBV4-2
D: .

DNA: TGTGCCAGCAGCCAAGATCGGTATGAGCAGTTCTTC
CDR3: CASSQDRYEQFF
J: TRBJ2-1
size: .
V: TRBV4-2
D: .

DNA: TGTGCCAGCAGCCCTCCGGGACAGCTTTTGCCCCAGCATTTT
CDR3: CASSPPGQLLPQHF
J: TRBJ1-5
size: few
V: TRBV28
D: TRBD1

DNA: TGCGCCAGCACCCGCCTTGAGAGCTCCTACAATGAGCAGTTCTTC
CDR3: CASTRLESSYNEQFF
J: TRBJ2-1
size: .
V: TRBV4-1
D: .

DNA: TGTGCCAGCAGCCCTAGCGGGGGAGAAAAACTGTTTTTT
CDR3: CASSPSGGEKLFF
J: TRBJ1-4
size: .
V: TRBV6-5
D: .

DNA: TGTGCCAGCCTTCCGACAGCAGTCTTCTCTGGCTACACCTTC
CDR3: CASLPTAVFSGYTF
J: TRBJ1-2
size: .
V: TRBV28
D: .

DNA: TGTGCCAGTAGTGCGGCCTGGGGAGGAGGCTATGGCTACACCTTC
CDR3: CASSAAWGGGYGYTF
J: TRBJ1-2
size: .
V: TRBV19
D: .

DNA: TGCGCCAGCAGCCTAGGTGTGAGGGAAGCTGAGGAGACCCAGTACTTC
CDR3: CASSLGVREAEETQYF
J: TRBJ2-5
size: .
V: TRBV4-1
D: .

DNA: TGTGCCAGCAGTGCCTATGGAAGGGCAGGGTCGGAGGGTGAATATGGCTACACCTTC
CDR3: CASSAYGRAGSEGEYGYTF
J: TRBJ1-2
size: .
V: TRBV27
D: .

DNA: TGTGCCAGCAGTGATACAGGGCTCGGTGGTCAGCCCCAGCATTTT
CDR3: CASSDTGLGGQPQHF
J: TRBJ1-5
size: .
V: TRBV6-6
D: .

DNA: TGCGCCAGCAGCCAAGTTAGAGCTAGCGGGAGCTACGAGCAGTACTTC
CDR3: CASSQVRASGSYEQYF
J: TRBJ2-7
size: .
V: TRBV4-1
D: TRBD2

DNA: TGTGCCAGCAGTTTTCGCAGCTCTGGAAACACCATATATTTT
CDR3: CASSFRSSGNTIYF
J: TRBJ1-3
size: .
V: TRBV6-1
D: .

DNA: TGCGCCAGCAGTGGTCGACTAGCGGAAAATTACAATGAGCAGTTCTTC
CDR3: CASSGRLAENYNEQFF
J: TRBJ2-1
size: .
V: TRBV10-2
D: TRBD2